These 17 T cell receptor beta chains originate from one sample sequenced in a study of T-cell reconstitution after alpha-beta-depleted transplantation in children. Molecular barcoding with unique molecular identifiers was used for the TCRbeta library. From the PCR reads, TCRdb called clonotypes with MiXCR, one entry per CDR3 protein. The sample has approximately 510,000 distinct CDR3 sequences, around 19% seen once. Sequencing used PBMCs from the stem cell graft donor, obtained from the stem cell graft. The receptors were gathered from a human donor who donated a stem cell graft to a child with acute lymphoblastic leukemia.

The V call is TRBV10-3, the J call TRBJ2-1; TRBD2 agrees at 13 bases. This CDR3 is 16 amino acids long. CDR1 ENHRY and CDR2 SYGVKD come from the germline V gene. V dropped 6 bases and J dropped 2; count of bases not matched to a gene: 4. CDR3 sequence: CAISLGLAGAYNEQFF. DNA for the CDR3: TGTGCCATCAGCCTAGGACTAGCGGGAGCCTACAATGAGCAGTTCTTC.

This clonotype has at least ten counts. The rearrangement links TRBV27 to TRBJ1-1; the match to TRBD1 covers 9 bases. Germline lookup yields CDR1 MNHEY and CDR2 SMNVEV (reference sequence). This CDR3 has 15 residues. Trimming removed 6 bases from V and 3 bases from J; junction bases left unmatched: 8. CDR3 region: CASRGQGGAYTEAFF. The DNA for the CDR3 is TGTGCCAGCAGGGGACAGGGTGGGGCGTACACTGAAGCTTTCTTT.

The chain combines TRBV2 with TRBJ2-7, with 8 bases lining up with TRBD1. Germline V CDR1 and CDR2: SNHLY, FYNNEI. Germline trimming cut 0 bases from V and 2 bases from J; bases unmatched to any gene: 6. The CDR3 length is 16 residues. This CDR3 reads CASSEAFETGAYEQYF. In DNA form, the CDR3 reads TGTGCCAGCAGTGAAGCTTTCGAGACAGGGGCCTACGAGCAGTACTTC.

This chain joins TRBV12-3 or TRBV12-4 and TRBJ2-1, with TRBD2 matching 13 bases. The CDR3 spans 18 residues. V was pared by 5 bases and J by 0 bases, with 7 bases of the junction left unmatched. The CDR3 spells CASSGGLAGDRSYNEQFF. The CDR3 nucleotides read TGTGCCAGCAGTGGTGGACTAGCGGGAGACCGCTCCTACAATGAGCAGTTCTTC.

The chain recombines TRBV6-5 with TRBJ2-6; perhaps D is TRBD1 or TRBD2 (6 bases each). Trimming removed 2 bases at V and 0 bases at J, with 14 bases between. Germline V CDR1 and CDR2: MNHEY, SVGAGI. The CDR3 has 18 amino acids. As DNA, the CDR3 is TGTGCCAGCAGTTACGCGGGGACACCTAGCTCTGGGGCCAACGTCCTGACTTTC. This gives the protein CASSYAGTPSSGANVLTF.

V usage is TRBV2 and J usage is TRBJ2-7; a weak D match, TRBD1 (5 bases). CDR1 is SNHLY, CDR2 FYNNEI, per germline. The CDR3 length is 14 residues. Trimming removed 7 bases at V and 1 base at J, with 14 bases between. CDR3 loop: CASKIGSGSYEQYF. CDR3 bases: TGTGCCAGCAAAATAGGGTCAGGGTCCTACGAGCAGTACTTC.

The chain is built from TRBV29-1 and TRBJ2-1; D ambiguous. Germline V gene lookup returns CDR1 SQVTM and CDR2 ANQGSEA. This CDR3 has 15 amino acids. The V end was cut by 7 bases, the J end by 4 bases, with 20 bases between. CDR3 loop: CSAQGWSISYNEQFF. The CDR3 DNA follows: TGCAGCGCCCAAGGGTGGAGCATCTCATACAATGAGCAGTTCTTC.

This clonotype has a handful of counts. The chain couples TRBV21-1 to TRBJ2-7; the tabulated D call, TRBD1, remains unverified against the DNA. TRBV21-1 is classified as a pseudogene. The CDR3 has 12 residues. CDR3 residues: CASRGQAYEQYF. The CDR3 region has the DNA TGTGCCAGTCGGGGACAGGCCTACGAGCAGTACTTC.

This clonotype was seen only a few times. The genes are TRBV3-1 and TRBJ1-1, with D perhaps TRBD1 (5 bases). Per germline, CDR1 LGHDT and CDR2 YNNKEL (reference sequence). V was trimmed by 0 bases and J by 6 bases, leaving 14 bases between them. There are 15 residues in the CDR3. CDR3 sequence: CASSQDGQGWAEAFF. The CDR3 bases are TGTGCCAGCAGCCAAGATGGCCAGGGATGGGCTGAAGCTTTCTTT.

This clonotype has only a few counts. The chain carries TRBV4-1 and TRBJ1-5; maybe TRBD1 (5 bases). This CDR3 spans 15 amino acids. The germline gives CDR1 MGHRA, CDR2 YSYEKL. The V and J ends lost 0 bases and 7 bases respectively, with 13 bases between them. The CDR3 is CASSQDEGRDQPQHF. As DNA, the CDR3 is TGCGCCAGCAGCCAAGATGAGGGCAGGGACCAGCCCCAGCATTTT.

This clonotype came up a few times. The chain employs TRBV2 and TRBJ2-7, with 8 bases lining up with TRBD2. The V and J ends lost 7 bases and 2 bases, in that order; junction bases with no gene match: 10. Germline V CDR1 and CDR2: SNHLY, FYNNEI. The CDR3 is 15 residues long. As DNA, the CDR3 is TGTGCCAGCATATGGGCAGGAGCGGGAGCCTACGAGCAGTACTTC. Translating gives CASIWAGAGAYEQYF.

This clonotype was detected ten times or more. CDR3 sequence reads: CASSSGFLNEKLFF. CDR3 DNA: TGTGCCAGCAGTAGCGGCTTTCTCAATGAAAAACTGTTTTTT. The chain uses TRBV7-9 and TRBJ1-4; no reliable D call. CDR3 length: 14 residues. Trimming shortened V by 6 bases and J by 5 bases, and 13 bases separated the two germline ends. Germline V gives CDR1 SEHNR, CDR2 FQNEAQ (reference sequence).

A few counts support this clonotype. The rearrangement joins TRBV27 to TRBJ2-7; D gene uncertain. This CDR3 is built from 13 residues. Germline CDR1 MNHEY, CDR2 SMNVEV (reference sequence). V dropped 11 bases and J dropped 4 bases, with 18 bases sitting between them. The CDR3 region has the DNA TGTGCCGGTCCCTCATCTAGTCGGTACGAGCAGTACTTC. Its protein is CAGPSSSRYEQYF.

This clonotype was seen a handful of times. The gene calls are TRBV20-1 and TRBJ1-1; 8 bases are a match to TRBD1. The germline V gene encodes CDR1 DFQATT and CDR2 SNEGSKA (reference sequence). The CDR3 has 15 residues. Trimming cost V 5 bases and J 0 bases; bases outside gene matches: 8. CDR3 DNA sequence: TGCAGTGCTCCTGGACAGGGATCCATGAACACTGAAGCTTTCTTT. Protein product: CSAPGQGSMNTEAFF.

Turning to this clonotype: The germline gene is not matched at one end of the junction; a read error may be the cause. The rearrangement joins TRBV12-3 or TRBV12-4 to TRBJ1-2; D call uncertain. The CDR3 has 12 amino acids. The CDR3 DNA follows: TGTGCCAGCAGTTTATCCCGACGGGAAATCGCCTTC. Translating gives CASSLSRREIAF.

This clonotype was found a few times. The chain uses TRBV27 and TRBJ2-5; D perhaps matches TRBD2 (5 bases). CDR1 is MNHEY, CDR2 SMNVEV, per germline (reference sequence). Trimming cost V 7 bases and J 3 bases, with 12 bases left between them. The CDR3 length is 13 residues. DNA for the CDR3: TGTGCCAGCAAGACCCAGAGGGAAGAGACCCAGTACTTC. Protein: CASKTQREETQYF.

V is TRBV20-1 and J is TRBJ2-7, with D possibly matching TRBD2 (7 bases). The CDR3 is 15 residues long. Trimming removed 6 bases at V and 1 base at J, with 19 bases between. Germline CDR1 is DFQATT and CDR2 is SNEGSKA (reference sequence). In DNA form, the CDR3 reads TGCAGTGCCAACCGGGACCGGGGGGCATCCTACGAGCAGTACTTC. It is translated as CSANRDRGASYEQYF.